This TCR beta chain was sequenced during a study of prognosis after radiotherapy for stage I lung cancer. Study-level information: Those with stage I non-small cell lung cancer who took part were enrolled between early 2018 and early 2019. Radiotherapy took the form of SBRT (3 to 5 fractions) with a biologically effective dose of at least 100 Gy. Study results and caveats: Divergent TRBV and TRBJ gene usage has reportedly been observed between patients with and without metastases. Compared with a median of around 9,700 beforehand, unique TCR clone counts dropped to 6,861 after stereotactic body radiation therapy.

This clonotype occurred many times. Its antigen is still unknown. Two-round multiplex PCR amplified TCR beta CDR3 from genomic DNA. Primers targeting each individual TRBV and TRBJ gene were applied in first-round PCR. A single record per CDR3 protein comes from TCRdb applying MiXCR to the multiplex PCR reads. The data show 15,000 or so distinct CDR3 sequences, approximately 40% seen once. Trimming took 5 bases from V and 4 from J, leaving 15 bases between them. The germline V gene encodes CDR1 DFQATT and CDR2 SNEGSKA (reference sequence). The CDR3 runs 14 residues. The TCR was taken from a donor over 45 with non-small cell lung cancer. Sequences were derived from PBMCs, sampled before or after stereotactic body radiation therapy (not recorded which). J is TRBJ2-1 and V is TRBV20-1; D perhaps matches TRBD1 (6 bases). In DNA form, the CDR3 reads TGCAGTGCTGTTATAGGGGGTATATACAATGAGCAGTTCTTC. Residues: CSAVIGGIYNEQFF.